The present T cell receptor (beta chain) was sequenced within a study of T cells in Graves' hyperthyroidism and ophthalmopathy. The sample holds a few counts of this clonotype. Its antigen is not known. Study-wide findings and caveats: Within blood appeared most thyroid clonotypes that had expanded above 0.001.

CDR3 length: 15 residues. V trimming: 0 bases; J trimming: 3 bases; junction bases outside the gene matches: 2. The germline gives CDR1 SGHRS, CDR2 YFSETQ. The CDR3 regions of TCR beta were amplified from RNA transcripts. The TCR CDR3 first-round RT-PCR relied on the HTBI primer set. TCRdb re-analysed the multiplex PCR reads in MiXCR, keeping a single row per CDR3 protein. The table has about 400,000 distinct CDR3 sequences, approximately 15% seen once. Newly diagnosed hyperthyroidism, duration under 2 months, in patients aged 18 to 65. Used for diagnoses were clinical symptoms, serum thyroxine and TRAb, thyroid ultrasound and orbital computed tomography. The PBMCs had their origin in around 10 ml of fresh peripheral blood.

The sequence was collected from a woman in her thirties with Graves' hyperthyroidism. Sequencing input: blood. The chain joins TRBV5-1 to TRBJ2-1, with 8 bases matching TRBD1. The CDR3 sequence: CASSLDGQGYNEQFF. CDR3 sequence (DNA): TGCGCCAGCAGCTTGGATGGACAGGGCTACAATGAGCAGTTCTTC.